This TCR beta chain stems from a study of blood T cell repertoires in COVID-19. About the research overall: PBMCs, B-cell-depleted T cells, or T cells provided the cDNA or gDNA that made up the material.

Authors' processing steps: Cell counts per sample came from amplifying reference gene primers. Sequencing used immunoSEQ multiplex PCR; TCRdb keeps in-frame clones, though not all of them. V, J and clone size derive from that table, while D and trimming were established from the DNA sequence. The sample gives about 58,000 clones, around 76% of which show up once; under 5% is in the top ten. Trimming shortened V by 3 bases and J by 6 bases, and 9 bases separated the two germline ends. Germline V gives CDR1 MNHEY, CDR2 SMNVEV (reference sequence). The CDR3 is made up of 12 amino acids. This clone was recorded a few times.

The origin of this receptor is a human donor in a cohort sampled during active COVID-19. The sequencing input was peripheral blood. J is TRBJ2-7 and V is TRBV27, with D maybe TRBD1 (6 bases). CDR3 residues: CASSLWGREQYF. Written as DNA, the CDR3 is TGTGCCAGCAGTTTGTGGGGGCGCGAGCAGTACTTC.